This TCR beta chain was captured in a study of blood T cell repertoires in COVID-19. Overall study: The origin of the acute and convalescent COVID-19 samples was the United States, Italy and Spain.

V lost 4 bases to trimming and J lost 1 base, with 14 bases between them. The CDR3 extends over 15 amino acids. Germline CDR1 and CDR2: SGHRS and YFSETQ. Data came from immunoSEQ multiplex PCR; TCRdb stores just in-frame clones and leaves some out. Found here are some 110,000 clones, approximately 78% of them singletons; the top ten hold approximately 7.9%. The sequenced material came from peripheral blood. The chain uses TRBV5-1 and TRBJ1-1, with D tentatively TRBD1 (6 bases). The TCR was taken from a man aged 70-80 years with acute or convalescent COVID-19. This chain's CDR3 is CASSPVGAENTEAFF. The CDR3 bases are TGCGCCAGCAGCCCCGTGGGGGCAGAGAACACTGAAGCTTTCTTT.